The 15 T cell receptor beta chains given below trace back to one sample, sequenced in a study of T cell changes during pregnancy in multiple sclerosis. The data were produced by immunoSEQ multiplex PCR, yet TCRdb's version contains in-frame clones alone and is incomplete. Here the sample spans around 80,000 clones, 92% being singletons. Sequencing used peripheral blood, obtained before pregnancy. These receptors were taken from a female donor with multiple sclerosis, enrolled in a pregnancy study.

The chain joins TRBV7-9 to TRBJ2-3, with TRBD1 matching 8 bases. The CDR3 totals 15 residues. Germline-derived CDR1 and CDR2 are SEHNR and FQNEAQ (reference sequence). V was pared by 7 bases and J by 5 bases, with 11 bases of the junction left unmatched. This CDR3 reads CASTALGQGKDTQYF. CDR3 DNA: TGTGCCAGCACCGCATTAGGACAGGGAAAAGATACGCAGTATTTT.

The CDR3 DNA sequence: TGTGCCAGCAGCTTCGGGACAGGGGGGCCCTACGAGCAGTACTTC. It codes for CASSFGTGGPYEQYF. The J gene is TRBJ2-7, the V gene TRBV7-6; 11 positions agree with TRBD1. Germline CDR1 and CDR2: SGHVS and FNYEAQ. This CDR3 is built from 15 residues. V was pared by 3 bases and J by 2 bases, with 3 bases of the junction left unmatched. The full variable domain, rest sourced from reference TRBV7-6 and TRBJ2-7, is GAGVSQSPRYKVTKRGQDVALRCDPISGHVSLYWYRQALGQGPEFLTYFNYEAQQDKSGLPNDRFSAERPEGSISTLTIQRTEQRDSAMYRCASSFGTGGPYEQYFGPGTRLTVT.

This chain uses TRBV30 with TRBJ1-6; TRBD1 aligns across 8 bases. Germline values: CDR1 GTSNPN, CDR2 SVGIG (reference sequence). Trimming at V came to 4 bases and at J to 9 bases, leaving 14 bases not matched to a gene. The CDR3 is 16 amino acids. The CDR3 nucleotides are TGTGCCTGGACTCTTGGTGGGACAGGCCCTACTTCACCCCTCCACTTT. Residues: CAWTLGGTGPTSPLHF.

The chain carries TRBV15 and TRBJ1-6, with D unresolved. The germline V and J ends were trimmed by 0 bases and 13 bases, with 7 bases remaining between them. The germline CDR1 and CDR2 sequences are LNHNV and YYDKDF (reference sequence). CDR3 length: 12 residues. CDR3 coding DNA: TGTGCCACCAGCAGAGAGAGATCTCCCCTCCACTTT. The encoded protein is CATSRERSPLHF.

V is TRBV9 and J is TRBJ2-1; TRBD2 matches at 11 bases. This CDR3 comprises 16 residues. Losses at the gene ends were 3 bases for V and 7 bases for J; bases not matched to a gene: 9. CDR1 and CDR2 (germline): SGDLS, YYNGEE. CDR3 loop: CASSGGGSGGANEQFF. The CDR3 bases are TGTGCCAGCAGCGGCGGAGGTAGCGGGGGGGCGAATGAGCAGTTCTTC.

J is TRBJ1-6 and V is TRBV19; D is unresolved. V was clipped by 3 bases and J by 0 bases, with 9 bases between them. Germline CDR1 reads LNHDA; CDR2 reads SQIVND (reference sequence). The CDR3 runs 16 residues. This chain's CDR3 is CASSMLSSSYNSPLHF. CDR3 nucleotide sequence: TGTGCCAGTAGTATGCTCTCGAGCTCCTATAATTCACCCCTCCACTTT.

This clone was found once. This rearrangement joins TRBV7-6 to TRBJ2-5; D may be TRBD1 (6 bases). This CDR3 region has 15 residues. V was shortened by 2 bases and J by 3 bases, with 13 bases between the two germline ends. Germline lookup yields CDR1 SGHVS and CDR2 FNYEAQ. Written as DNA, the CDR3 is TGTGCCAGCAGCTTATTCTGGGGGCAAGAAGAGACCCAGTACTTC. This translates into CASSLFWGQEETQYF.

This sequence joins TRBV11-2 and TRBJ1-1; TRBD1 is a possible D gene (5 bases). Trimming cost V 1 base and J 4 bases, with 10 bases left between them. Looked up from germline, CDR1 is SGHAT and CDR2 is FQNNGV. The CDR3 totals 14 residues. The CDR3 is CASSLGLQVTEAFF. In DNA form, the CDR3 reads TGTGCCAGCAGCTTAGGTCTACAGGTCACTGAAGCTTTCTTT.

In its sample, this clone was seen once. The chain joins TRBV7-8 to TRBJ2-7, with 10 nucleotides matching TRBD1. CDR3 length: 18 residues. J lost 0 bases, V lost 0 bases, and 8 bases had no gene match. The V gene's germline CDR1 is SGHVS and CDR2 FQNEAQ. The DNA of the CDR3 is TGTGCCAGCAGCTTAGCGGGACAGGGGTCGCTCCGCTCCTACGAGCAGTACTTC. This gives the protein CASSLAGQGSLRSYEQYF.

This clone was detected a few times. J is TRBJ1-2 and V is TRBV19; no definite D call. V was clipped by 5 bases and J by 4 bases, with 14 bases between them. Germline CDR1 LNHDA, CDR2 SQIVND (reference sequence). The CDR3 runs to 14 residues. CDR3 nucleotide sequence: TGTGCCAGTAGTCCCCAGCGGGTTGGCTATGGCTACACCTTC. Translating it yields CASSPQRVGYGYTF.

The chain combines TRBV28 with TRBJ1-5, with 9 bases matching TRBD1. The germline V gene encodes CDR1 MDHEN and CDR2 SYDVKM. The CDR3 sequence is 15 residues long. The junction had 8 bases not matched to a gene; V was cut back by 6 bases and J by 5 bases. The CDR3 sequence: CASSRRGQGYQPQHF. CDR3 DNA: TGTGCCAGCAGCCGAAGAGGACAGGGGTATCAGCCCCAGCATTTT. Using reference TRBV28 and TRBJ1-5 for the parts outside the CDR3, the full variable domain is DVKVTQSSRYLVKRTGEKVFLECVQDMDHENMFWYRQDPGLGLRLIYFSYDVKMKEKGDIPEGYSVSREKKERFSLILESASTNQTSMYLCASSRRGQGYQPQHFGDGTRLSIL.

The V gene is TRBV4-1, the J gene TRBJ2-2; 9 nucleotides align to TRBD2. V gave up 5 bases and J gave up 3 bases; unmatched junction bases: 10. In germline, CDR1 is MGHRA, CDR2 YSYEKL. The length of the CDR3 is 17 residues. Here the CDR3 DNA reads TGCGCCAGCAGCGGGCACTTTAGCGGGAGATACACCGGGGAGCTGTTTTTT. Translated: CASSGHFSGRYTGELFF.

The chain joins TRBV4-1 to TRBJ1-5; 8 positions match TRBD1. The germline gives CDR1 MGHRA, CDR2 YSYEKL. The CDR3 is 15 amino acids. V lost 5 bases to trimming and J lost 3 bases; unmatched junction nucleotides: 6. The DNA for the CDR3 is TGCGCCAGCAGCGGGGAGGGACAGGACAATCAGCCCCAGCATTTT. Protein: CASSGEGQDNQPQHF.

This clone came up a few times. This chain links TRBV14 with TRBJ1-6; D perhaps matches TRBD1 (5 bases). There are 17 residues in the CDR3. V dropped 3 bases and J dropped 0 bases, with 12 bases sitting between them. Germline CDR1 is SGHDN and CDR2 is FVKESK. The CDR3 nucleotides are TGTGCCAGCAGCCAGCTGACCGACAGCTCCTATAATTCACCCCTCCACTTT. Translating it yields CASSQLTDSSYNSPLHF.

The chain links TRBV6-1 to TRBJ2-1; no definite D call. Deletions cut 4 bases from V and 4 bases from J, with 11 bases between. Germline V gene data show CDR1 as MNHNS and CDR2 as SASEGT. This CDR3 contains 14 residues. The CDR3: CASSAGQAYNEQFF. The CDR3 DNA is TGTGCCAGCAGTGCTGGGCAGGCTTACAATGAGCAGTTCTTC.